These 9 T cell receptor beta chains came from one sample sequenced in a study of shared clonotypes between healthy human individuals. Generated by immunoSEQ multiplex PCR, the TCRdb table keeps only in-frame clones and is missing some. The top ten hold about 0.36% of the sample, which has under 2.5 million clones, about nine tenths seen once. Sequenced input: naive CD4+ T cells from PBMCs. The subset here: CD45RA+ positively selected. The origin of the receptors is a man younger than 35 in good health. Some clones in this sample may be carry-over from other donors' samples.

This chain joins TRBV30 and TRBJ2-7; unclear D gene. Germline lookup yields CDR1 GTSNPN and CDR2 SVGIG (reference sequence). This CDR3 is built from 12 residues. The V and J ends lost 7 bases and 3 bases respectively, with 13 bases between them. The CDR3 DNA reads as TGTGCCTCCGACGCTGGCGACTACGAGCAGTACTTC. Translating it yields CASDAGDYEQYF.

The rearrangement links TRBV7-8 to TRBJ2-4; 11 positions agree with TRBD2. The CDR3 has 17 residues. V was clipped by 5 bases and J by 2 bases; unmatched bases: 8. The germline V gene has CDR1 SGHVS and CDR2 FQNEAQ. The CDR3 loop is CASSTPGLADSKNIQYF. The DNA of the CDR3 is TGTGCCAGCAGCACACCGGGACTAGCGGATTCCAAAAACATTCAGTACTTC.

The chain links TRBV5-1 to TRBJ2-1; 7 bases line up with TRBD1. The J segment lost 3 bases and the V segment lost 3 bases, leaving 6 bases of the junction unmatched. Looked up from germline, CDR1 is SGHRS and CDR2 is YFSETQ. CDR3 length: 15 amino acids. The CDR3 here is CASSSTGAIYNEQFF. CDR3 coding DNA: TGCGCCAGCAGCTCCACAGGGGCCATCTACAATGAGCAGTTCTTC.

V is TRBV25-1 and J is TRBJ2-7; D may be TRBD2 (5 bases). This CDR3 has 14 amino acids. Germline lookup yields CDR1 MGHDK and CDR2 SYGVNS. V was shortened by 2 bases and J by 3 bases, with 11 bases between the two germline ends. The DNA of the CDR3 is TGTGCCAGCAGTGAAAGCGGCCCAGGCTACGAGCAGTACTTC. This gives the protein CASSESGPGYEQYF.

CDR3 protein: CASTSRGHMEQYF. The CDR3, as DNA: TGTGCCAGCACCAGCAGGGGGCACATGGAGCAGTACTTC. The chain has TRBV21-1 and TRBJ2-7; the table's D gene call, TRBD1, was not cross checked with the DNA. TRBV21-1 is shown as a pseudogene. CDR3 length equals 13 residues.

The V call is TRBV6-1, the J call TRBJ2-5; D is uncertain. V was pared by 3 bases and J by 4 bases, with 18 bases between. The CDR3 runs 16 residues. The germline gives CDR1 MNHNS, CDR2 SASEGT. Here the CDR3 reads CASSDYVRSDGETQYF. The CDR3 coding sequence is TGTGCCAGCAGTGACTACGTCCGGTCGGATGGAGAGACCCAGTACTTC.

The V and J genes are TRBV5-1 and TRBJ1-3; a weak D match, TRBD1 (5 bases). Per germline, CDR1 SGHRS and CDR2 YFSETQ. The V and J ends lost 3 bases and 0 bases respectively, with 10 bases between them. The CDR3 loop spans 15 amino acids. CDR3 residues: CASSWDGISGNTIYF. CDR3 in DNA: TGCGCCAGCAGCTGGGACGGAATCTCTGGAAACACCATATATTTT. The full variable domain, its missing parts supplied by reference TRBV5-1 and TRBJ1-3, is KAGVTQTPRYLIKTRGQQVTLSCSPISGHRSVSWYQQTPGQGLQFLFEYFSETQRNKGNFPGRFSGRQFSNSRSEMNVSTLELGDSALYLCASSWDGISGNTIYFGEGSWLTVV.

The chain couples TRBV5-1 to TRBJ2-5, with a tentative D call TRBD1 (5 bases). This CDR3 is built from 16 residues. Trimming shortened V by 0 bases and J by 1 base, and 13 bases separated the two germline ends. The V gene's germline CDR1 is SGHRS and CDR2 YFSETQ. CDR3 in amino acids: CASSLGGQAFQETQYF. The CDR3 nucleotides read TGCGCCAGCAGCTTGGGCGGACAAGCCTTCCAAGAGACCCAGTACTTC.

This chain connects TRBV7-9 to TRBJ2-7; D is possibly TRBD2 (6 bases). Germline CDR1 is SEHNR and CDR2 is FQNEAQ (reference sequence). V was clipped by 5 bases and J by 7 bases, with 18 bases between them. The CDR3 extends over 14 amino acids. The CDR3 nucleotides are TGTGCCAGCAGCCTGTTAGCGGCCGCGGGTGAGCAGTACTTC. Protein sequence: CASSLLAAAGEQYF.